The 12 T cell receptor beta chains below all came from one sample that was sequenced in a study of blood T cells in healthy people across ages. Together with a sample-barcoded 5' primer, a J-beta primer mix was included in a second PCR lasting roughly 7 to 11 cycles. TCRdb processed the 5' RACE reads anew with MiXCR; each CDR3 protein has one entry. The sample includes about 680,000 distinct CDR3 sequences, roughly 49% of them seen just once. Sequencing was carried out using blood. Receptors were obtained from a woman aged 55-69 years in good health.

This clonotype was counted a few times. This chain links TRBV6-2 or TRBV6-3 with TRBJ2-1; 13 nucleotides line up with TRBD2. In germline, CDR1 is MNHEY, CDR2 SVGEGT. The CDR3 contains 20 residues. The V and J ends lost 2 bases and 7 bases, in that order; junction bases with no gene match: 17. CDR3 amino acids: CASSYILGTSGTMVKNEQFF. For the CDR3, the DNA is TGTGCCAGCAGTTACATTTTAGGGACTAGCGGGACGATGGTGAAGAATGAGCAGTTCTTC.

Points on this clonotype: A junction end diverges from the germline sequence, so it may reflect a read error. The chain links TRBV11-1 to TRBJ2-5; no clear D gene. The CDR3 sequence is 13 residues long. Per germline, CDR1 SGHAT and CDR2 FQDESV (reference sequence). The CDR3 here is CASTLGNTETQYF. For the CDR3, the DNA is TGTGCCAGCACCTTAGGGAATACGGAGACCCAGTACTTC.

The V and J genes are TRBV5-5 and TRBJ1-1; 7 nucleotides match TRBD1. Trimming removed 3 bases from V and 0 bases from J; junction bases left unmatched: 5. Germline V gene data show CDR1 as SGHKS and CDR2 as YYEKEE (reference sequence). This CDR3 spans 15 amino acids. In DNA, the CDR3 is TGTGCCAGCAGCTCCCGGACAGGAGTGAACACTGAAGCTTTCTTT. It translates to CASSSRTGVNTEAFF.

This clonotype came up a few times. The J gene is TRBJ2-7, the V gene TRBV12-3 or TRBV12-4; 9 positions match TRBD2. The CDR3 extends over 17 amino acids. The junction had 16 bases not matched to a gene; V was cut back by 5 bases and J by 5 bases. CDR3 region: CASSPYLFSGSVDEQYF. In DNA, the CDR3 is TGTGCCAGCAGTCCCTACCTTTTTAGCGGGAGTGTAGACGAGCAGTACTTC.

The V call is TRBV20-1, the J call TRBJ2-3; 9 positions match TRBD2. CDR3 length: 17 residues. The V and J ends lost 1 base and 2 bases, in that order; junction bases with no gene match: 10. Germline V gene sequence: CDR1 DFQATT, CDR2 SNEGSKA (reference sequence). The CDR3 nucleotides are TGCAGTGCTAGAGTCCCAGGTAGCGGGGGCCTCACAGATACGCAGTATTTT. This gives the protein CSARVPGSGGLTDTQYF.

Points on this clonotype: At one of its ends the junction is not consistent with the germline gene, which may arise from a read error. This sequence joins TRBV15 and TRBJ2-4; 10 positions agree with TRBD2. In germline, CDR1 is LNHNV, CDR2 YYDKDF (reference sequence). The CDR3 has 16 amino acids. The CDR3 is CATSRELAGLKNIQYF. CDR3 DNA sequence: TGCGCCACCAGCAGAGAACTAGCGGGACTTAAAAACATTCAGTACTTC.

Only a few counts were recorded for this clonotype. The V gene is TRBV29-1, the J gene TRBJ2-7; D is undetermined. With 6 bases removed from V and 1 base from J, the gap between germline ends came to 10 bases. CDR1 and CDR2 from the germline V gene are SQVTM and ANQGSEA. This CDR3 is built from 12 residues. The CDR3 spells CSVQTDSYEQYF. In nucleotides, the CDR3 is TGCAGCGTCCAGACGGATTCCTACGAGCAGTACTTC.

The chain is built from TRBV28 and TRBJ1-5, with D uncertain. In germline, CDR1 is MDHEN, CDR2 SYDVKM. The V end was cut by 6 bases, the J end by 2 bases, with 17 bases between. The CDR3 has 16 residues. CDR3 protein: CASSRYRFGGNQPQHF. CDR3 nucleotides: TGTGCCAGCAGCCGCTACCGGTTCGGGGGCAATCAGCCCCAGCATTTT.

This clonotype was picked up a small number of times. The chain couples TRBV3-1 to TRBJ2-7; D gene unclear. The CDR3 length is 14 residues. The ends were cut back, 2 bases at V and 2 bases at J, with 10 bases in the middle. From germline, CDR1 is LGHDT and CDR2 YNNKEL (reference sequence). This CDR3 is CASSQFGVTYEQYF. The CDR3 DNA follows: TGTGCCAGCAGCCAATTTGGGGTTACCTACGAGCAGTACTTC.

This sequence joins TRBV12-3 or TRBV12-4 and TRBJ2-5; D might be TRBD1 (5 bases). V lost 2 bases and J lost 11, with 21 bases in between. The CDR3 loop spans 15 amino acids. CDR3 protein: CASSLRQQSYNEQYF. In DNA, the CDR3 is TGTGCCAGCAGTTTACGACAGCAATCCTACAATGAGCAGTACTTC.

CDR3 amino acids: CAVSGQVNTEAFF. CDR3 sequence (DNA): TGTGCCGTATCAGGACAGGTGAACACTGAAGCTTTCTTT. V usage is TRBV10-3 and J usage is TRBJ1-1, with 7 bases identical to TRBD1. Looked up from germline, CDR1 is ENHRY and CDR2 is SYGVKD. This CDR3 has 13 amino acids. After removal of 11 bases from V and 0 bases from J, the junction contained 6 bases not matched to a gene.

V and J are TRBV12-3 or TRBV12-4 and TRBJ2-7; the match to TRBD2 covers 13 bases. The CDR3 runs to 15 residues. V gave up 7 bases and J gave up 6 bases; unmatched junction bases: 9. CDR3 in DNA: TGTGCCAGCACCATGAGACTAGCGGGAGGAGGCGAGCAGTACTTC. Its protein product is CASTMRLAGGGEQYF.